The 25 T cell receptor beta chains given below trace back to one sample, sequenced in a study of CD8+ T cells in alopecia areata. Extraction and reverse transcription of RNA yielded cDNA as the sequencing template. Sequencing was performed with immunoSEQ multiplex PCR; in TCRdb, only in-frame clones are kept and a portion is missing. The repertoire has approximately 150,000 clones, about 66% of them found once; the top ten carry 10% to 12%. Sequenced material: CD8+ T cells sorted from blood, taken at week 0. These receptors all stem from a human donor with alopecia areata.

The CDR3 sequence: CASSNSPTEGETQYF. In nucleotides, the CDR3 is TGTGCCAGCAGCAACTCCCCTACTGAAGGAGAGACCCAGTACTTC. J is TRBJ2-5 and V is TRBV5-6; no reliable D call. CDR3 length equals 15 residues. Germline CDR1 and CDR2: SGHDT and YYEEEE. Trimming took off 4 bases at V and 4 bases at J, with 17 bases between the two ends. The variable domain in full, with the rest retrieved from reference TRBV5-6 and TRBJ2-5, is DAGVTQSPTHLIKTRGQQVTLRCSPKSGHDTVSWYQQALGQGPQFIFQYYEEEERQRGNFPDRFSGHQFPNYSSELNVNALLLGDSALYLCASSNSPTEGETQYFGPGTRLLVL.

The chain carries TRBV2 and TRBJ1-5, with 7 bases that match TRBD1. The CDR3 sequence is 16 residues long. CDR1 is SNHLY, CDR2 FYNNEI, per germline. J lost 0 bases, V lost 2 bases, and 4 bases had no gene match. Here the CDR3 DNA reads TGTGCCAGCAGTGAAACAGGGGAATTTAGCAATCAGCCCCAGCATTTT. The encoded protein is CASSETGEFSNQPQHF.

This clone has just a few counts. The CDR3 here is CASSLGPPTGTSGGRSYNEQFF. CDR3 DNA sequence: TGTGCCAGCAGCTTAGGGCCTCCAACCGGGACTAGCGGGGGTCGGTCCTACAATGAGCAGTTCTTC. The chain carries TRBV13 and TRBJ2-1; the match to TRBD2 covers 14 bases. V shed 0 bases and J 1 base; nucleotides not matched to a gene: 14. The CDR3 has 22 amino acids. CDR1 is PRHDT and CDR2 is FYEKMQ in the germline V gene (reference sequence).

The chain carries TRBV5-1 and TRBJ1-1; D ambiguous. The CDR3 is made up of 13 amino acids. Germline-derived CDR1 and CDR2 are SGHRS and YFSETQ. V shed 0 bases and J shed 6 bases, with 9 bases lying between them. The CDR3 spells CASSLAGPAEAFF. CDR3 DNA sequence: TGCGCCAGCAGCTTGGCCGGGCCAGCTGAAGCTTTCTTT.

The V and J genes are TRBV6-5 and TRBJ2-7, with D uncertain. This CDR3 comprises 13 residues. Trimming removed 7 bases at V and 0 bases at J, with 10 bases between. Germline V gives CDR1 MNHEY, CDR2 SVGAGI. The DNA for the CDR3 is TGTGCCAGCACGGTCGGTAGCTCCTACGAGCAGTACTTC. It specifies CASTVGSSYEQYF.

The chain links TRBV6-5 to TRBJ2-3; 10 positions match TRBD1. V lost 4 bases, J lost 4 bases, and 8 bases stayed unmatched. The germline gives CDR1 MNHEY, CDR2 SVGAGI. The CDR3 has 16 amino acids. CDR3 residues: CASSSTGTGAADTQYF. The CDR3 bases are TGTGCCAGCAGTTCAACCGGGACAGGGGCGGCAGATACGCAGTATTTT.

The gene calls are TRBV30 and TRBJ2-3; D not certain. The germline V and J ends were trimmed by 2 bases and 2 bases, with 5 bases remaining between them. Germline CDR1 is GTSNPN and CDR2 is SVGIG (reference sequence). The CDR3 has 12 amino acids. CDR3 DNA: TGTGCCTGGAGTAATCTCACAGATACGCAGTATTTT. Translating gives CAWSNLTDTQYF.

V gene TRBV6-6 combines with J gene TRBJ1-1; D is unresolved. The germline V and J ends were trimmed by 7 bases and 2 bases, with 8 bases remaining between them. The germline V gene has CDR1 MNHNY and CDR2 SVGAGI (reference sequence). The CDR3 extends over 12 amino acids. The CDR3 is CASTDYNTEAFF. CDR3 bases: TGTGCCAGCACTGATTATAACACTGAAGCTTTCTTT.

This clone was counted between two and nine times. The CDR3 protein is CASRPSPIGETQYF. CDR3 nucleotides: TGTGCCAGCAGACCCAGCCCGATCGGAGAGACCCAGTACTTC. The chain carries TRBV7-2 and TRBJ2-5; D uncertain. This CDR3 contains 14 residues. Germline V gene data show CDR1 as SGHTA and CDR2 as FQGNSA. Trimming removed 6 bases at V and 4 bases at J, with 15 bases between.

The chain is built from TRBV4-1 and TRBJ1-5, with 7 bases identical to TRBD1. V lost 0 bases and J lost 9; bases outside the gene matches: 14. The CDR3 runs to 17 residues. CDR1 is MGHRA, CDR2 YSYEKL, per germline. Here the CDR3 DNA reads TGCGCCAGCAGCCAAGACGAGCCGGGACAGATTACATGGCCCCAGCATTTT. Protein sequence: CASSQDEPGQITWPQHF.

This chain links TRBV2 with TRBJ1-2, with 8 bases matching TRBD1. CDR3 length equals 19 residues. V lost 2 bases and J lost 10; bases outside the gene matches: 24. Per germline, CDR1 SNHLY and CDR2 FYNNEI. DNA of the CDR3: TGTGCCAGCAGTGAACTGTTGGGGACAGGCTACCTCGCCGTCGCCTACTACACCTTC. It translates to CASSELLGTGYLAVAYYTF.

J is TRBJ2-7 and V is TRBV4-1; TRBD1 matches 10 bases. Germline assignment: CDR1 MGHRA and CDR2 YSYEKL. The CDR3 has 17 residues. Trimming removed 1 base from V and 4 bases from J; junction bases left unmatched: 10. CDR3 bases: TGCGCCAGCAGCCAAGTAGGGGCCGGGACAGGGGTTTACGAGCAGTACTTC. Protein product: CASSQVGAGTGVYEQYF.

This clone was recorded only once. The chain is built from TRBV4-1 and TRBJ1-1; no clear D. The germline gives CDR1 MGHRA, CDR2 YSYEKL. This CDR3 spans 15 amino acids. The ends were cut back, 4 bases at V and 0 bases at J, with 12 bases in the middle. For the CDR3, the DNA is TGCGCCAGCAGCCGCAACAAACAGATGAACACTGAAGCTTTCTTT. This translates into CASSRNKQMNTEAFF.

This clone was found a few times. The chain links TRBV11-2 to TRBJ2-2, with D tentatively TRBD2 (6 bases). This CDR3 has 11 residues. The germline V and J ends were trimmed by 8 bases and 7 bases, with 8 bases remaining between them. Germline V lookup: CDR1 SGHAT, CDR2 FQNNGV. Here the CDR3 reads CASWGDGELFF. Here the CDR3 DNA reads TGTGCCAGCTGGGGGGACGGGGAGCTGTTTTTT.

V usage is TRBV9 and J usage is TRBJ1-2; weak D call: TRBD1 (5 bases). This CDR3 has 13 amino acids. In germline, CDR1 is SGDLS, CDR2 YYNGEE. V gave up 4 bases and J gave up 2 bases, with 9 bases separating them. CDR3 sequence: CASSPPGNYGYTF. The CDR3 nucleotides read TGTGCCAGCAGCCCCCCAGGGAACTATGGCTACACCTTC.

V is TRBV15 and J is TRBJ2-7, with 9 positions matching TRBD2. Germline CDR1 and CDR2: LNHNV and YYDKDF (reference sequence). The CDR3 spans 13 residues. The junction had 2 bases not matched to a gene; V was cut back by 5 bases and J by 3 bases. In DNA, the CDR3 is TGTGCCACCAGCCAAGCGGGGGGCTACGAGCAGTACTTC. Protein sequence: CATSQAGGYEQYF.

V usage is TRBV19 and J usage is TRBJ2-1; D is unclear. This CDR3 region has 12 residues. CDR1 and CDR2 (germline): LNHDA, SQIVND (reference sequence). V was trimmed by 1 base and J by 10 bases, leaving 8 bases between them. CDR3 amino acids: CASSIGGREQFF. The DNA of the CDR3 is TGTGCCAGTAGTATAGGAGGTAGAGAGCAGTTCTTC. The whole variable domain, remainder taken from reference TRBV19 and TRBJ2-1, is DGGITQSPKYLFRKEGQNVTLSCEQNLNHDAMYWYRQDPGQGLRLIYYSQIVNDFQKGDIAEGYSVSREKKESFPLTVTSAQKNPTAFYLCASSIGGREQFFGPGTRLTVL.

The gene calls are TRBV7-6 and TRBJ2-3; D gene ambiguous. Trimming cost V 0 bases and J 6 bases, with 10 bases left between them. CDR1 SGHVS and CDR2 FNYEAQ come from the germline V gene. CDR3 length: 14 residues. The CDR3 spells CASSLAVISDTQYF. The CDR3 DNA reads TGTGCCAGCAGCTTAGCGGTAATCTCGGATACGCAGTATTTT. Full variable domain (remainder filled in from reference TRBV7-6 and TRBJ2-3): GAGVSQSPRYKVTKRGQDVALRCDPISGHVSLYWYRQALGQGPEFLTYFNYEAQQDKSGLPNDRFSAERPEGSISTLTIQRTEQRDSAMYRCASSLAVISDTQYFGPGTRLTVL.

This clone was observed a single time. This rearrangement joins TRBV9 to TRBJ2-5; D perhaps matches TRBD2 (6 bases). The V gene's germline CDR1 is SGDLS and CDR2 YYNGEE. The CDR3 loop spans 13 amino acids. V was clipped by 0 bases and J by 5 bases, with 8 bases between them. CDR3 sequence: CASSVEAGETQYF. CDR3 bases: TGTGCCAGCAGCGTAGAGGCGGGGGAGACCCAGTACTTC.

This chain links TRBV11-2 with TRBJ2-1; no definite D call. The CDR3 sequence is 13 residues long. CDR1 SGHAT and CDR2 FQNNGV come from the germline V gene. Trimming pared 1 base from V and 4 bases from J, leaving 5 bases between. The DNA of the CDR3 is TGTGCCAGCAGCTTAGCTTGGTACAATGAGCAGTTCTTC. This sequence encodes CASSLAWYNEQFF.

The chain employs TRBV5-6 and TRBJ2-7, with 7 bases fitting TRBD1. CDR3 length equals 15 residues. V dropped 6 bases and J dropped 0; count of bases not matched to a gene: 9. CDR1 is SGHDT and CDR2 is YYEEEE in the germline V gene. In DNA form, the CDR3 reads TGTGCCAGCACTCAGGGGACAGCTACCTCCTACGAGCAGTACTTC. Translating it yields CASTQGTATSYEQYF.

This clone was picked up a small number of times. The rearrangement uses TRBV19 and TRBJ1-2; D not certain. The germline CDR1 and CDR2 sequences are LNHDA and SQIVND (reference sequence). Trimming removed 6 bases at V and 5 bases at J, with 19 bases between. The CDR3 totals 15 residues. This chain's CDR3 is CASSPDAILGYGYTF. Here the CDR3 DNA reads TGTGCCAGTAGCCCCGATGCGATACTCGGTTATGGCTACACCTTC.

This rearrangement joins TRBV11-2 to TRBJ2-3, with 11 bases aligning to TRBD2. Per germline, CDR1 SGHAT and CDR2 FQNNGV. The CDR3 runs to 18 residues. The J segment lost 2 bases and the V segment lost 5 bases, leaving 12 bases of the junction unmatched. In nucleotides, the CDR3 is TGTGCCAGCAGCCTAAACACCGGGACTAGCGGACCCACAGATACGCAGTATTTT. The encoded protein is CASSLNTGTSGPTDTQYF.

The rearrangement uses TRBV4-2 and TRBJ2-2; D ambiguous. CDR1 is LGHNA and CDR2 is YNFKEQ in the germline V gene. Trimming left V 6 bases short and J 7 bases short, with 9 bases between. This CDR3 region has 12 residues. The CDR3 sequence is CASRTVGGELFF. For the CDR3, the DNA is TGTGCCAGCAGGACTGTCGGCGGGGAGCTGTTTTTT.

Only a few counts were recorded for this clone. The chain employs TRBV29-1 and TRBJ2-1, with TRBD2 matching 11 bases. Germline CDR1 is SQVTM and CDR2 is ANQGSEA. This CDR3 spans 17 amino acids. Unmatched junction bases numbered 10, after V lost 6 bases and J lost 0 bases. The CDR3 nucleotides read TGCAGCGTCACCGGGACTAGCGGCTCAAGCTCCTACAATGAGCAGTTCTTC. Amino acids: CSVTGTSGSSSYNEQFF.